Below are 7 T cell receptor beta chains sequenced from a single sample in a study of OX40 agonist ivuxolimab in advanced cancers. TCRdb's copy holds only in-frame clones and misses some; the assay was immunoSEQ multiplex PCR. The table lists 62,000 or so clones, approximately 84% of them singletons. The input for sequencing was CD4+ or CD8+ T cells sorted from blood, taken in a trial of the OX40 agonist ivuxolimab. Every receptor here comes from an adult with an advanced solid tumor such as melanoma, head and neck, liver or kidney cancer.

The gene calls are TRBV19 and TRBJ2-5, with TRBD2 as a possible D gene (6 bases). Germline V gene data show CDR1 as LNHDA and CDR2 as SQIVND (reference sequence). This CDR3 comprises 18 residues. Trimming pared 5 bases from V and 5 bases from J, leaving 27 bases between. This CDR3 reads CASSEGLFGRRLRETQYF. As DNA, the CDR3 is TGTGCCAGTAGTGAGGGACTCTTTGGTCGGCGCCTCAGGGAGACCCAGTACTTC. The full variable domain, its missing parts supplied by reference TRBV19 and TRBJ2-5, is DGGITQSPKYLFRKEGQNVTLSCEQNLNHDAMYWYRQDPGQGLRLIYYSQIVNDFQKGDIAEGYSVSREKKESFPLTVTSAQKNPTAFYLCASSEGLFGRRLRETQYFGPGTRLLVL.

The chain joins TRBV7-6 to TRBJ2-4; D remains unclear. V was clipped by 2 bases and J by 7 bases, with 9 bases between them. Germline assignment: CDR1 SGHVS and CDR2 FNYEAQ. This CDR3 is 13 amino acids long. The CDR3 reads CASSLSGWNIQYF. The CDR3 DNA is TGTGCCAGCAGCTTATCGGGCTGGAACATTCAGTACTTC.

V and J are TRBV5-6 and TRBJ1-2; TRBD1 aligns across 8 bases. Germline values: CDR1 SGHDT, CDR2 YYEEEE. CDR3 size: 13 residues. Trimming at V came to 6 bases and at J to 7 bases, leaving 8 bases not matched to a gene. The CDR3 DNA reads as TGTGCCAGCAAGAGACAGGGGAGTTTTGGCTACACCTTC. Translation: CASKRQGSFGYTF.

This chain links TRBV6-6 with TRBJ2-3; 7 bases align to TRBD2. Germline V CDR1 and CDR2: MNHNY, SVGAGI (reference sequence). The CDR3 is made up of 15 amino acids. V was pared by 6 bases and J by 2 bases, with 8 bases of the junction left unmatched. CDR3: CASSPWGGDTDTQYF. The CDR3 coding sequence is TGTGCCAGCAGCCCGTGGGGGGGGGACACAGATACGCAGTATTTT.

There are a few counts of this clone. This chain connects TRBV7-9 to TRBJ2-7, with TRBD1 as a possible D gene (6 bases). V was shortened by 1 base and J by 2 bases, with 6 bases between the two germline ends. In germline, CDR1 is SEHNR, CDR2 FQNEAQ (reference sequence). The CDR3 has 13 amino acids. The CDR3 region is CASSLGDTYEQYF. CDR3 in DNA: TGTGCCAGCAGCTTAGGGGACACCTACGAGCAGTACTTC.

The V and J genes are TRBV9 and TRBJ2-2; 11 nucleotides line up with TRBD2. CDR3 length: 16 amino acids. Germline V gives CDR1 SGDLS, CDR2 YYNGEE. The V and J ends lost 4 bases and 1 base, in that order; junction bases with no gene match: 3. DNA of the CDR3: TGTGCCAGCAGCCCTACTAGCGGGAGGAACACCGGGGAGCTGTTTTTT. It is translated as CASSPTSGRNTGELFF.

The chain couples TRBV29-1 to TRBJ1-2, with no clear D. The V and J ends lost 2 bases and 5 bases respectively, with 12 bases between them. CDR1 is SQVTM, CDR2 ANQGSEA, per germline. The CDR3 has 13 residues. This CDR3 reads CSVERVASYGYTF. The CDR3 nucleotides read TGCAGCGTTGAACGAGTGGCTTCTTATGGCTACACCTTC. Complete variable domain (other parts from reference TRBV29-1 and TRBJ1-2): SAVISQKPSRDICQRGTSLTIQCQVDSQVTMMFWYRQQPGQSLTLIATANQGSEATYESGFVIDKFPISRPNLTFSTLTVSNMSPEDSSIYLCSVERVASYGYTFGSGTRLTVV.